This is a list of T cell receptor beta chains from one sample in a study of vaccination and CD4 T cells after COVID-19. TCRdb reprocessed the PCR reads with MiXCR, giving one entry per CDR3 protein. The sample lists 8,000 to 11,000 distinct CDR3 sequences, roughly 64% occurring once. For these receptors, no antigen is known. The specimen was CD4+ T cells from blood, cultured in vitro. The receptor source for this set is a human donor who had recovered from COVID-19. Both conserved end residues are part of each CDR3. The D gene is left open where the match is weak. Expanded clones get a size class; other rows say once, few or many, or leave the size out.

D gene	J gene	CDR3 length	clone size	V gene	CDR3 DNA	CDR3 protein
NA	TRBJ1-2	12	few	TRBV24-1	TGTGCCCCCATCGGGGTGGACTATGGCTACACCTTC	CAPIGVDYGYTF
TRBD2	TRBJ2-3	12	few	TRBV7-9	TGTGCCAGCAGCTCCGGACTAGCGGGGGATTATTTT	CASSSGLAGDYF
TRBD1	TRBJ1-2	19	NA	TRBV4-3	TGCGCCAGCAGCCAAGATGTGGCCGGGACAGGGACGGTGGTAAGCGGCTACACCTTC	CASSQDVAGTGTVVSGYTF
NA	TRBJ2-2	17	NA	TRBV20-1	TGCAGTGCTAGAGTAAGGGGGGCTGTAGCGAACACCGGGGAGCTGTTTTTT	CSARVRGAVANTGELFF
TRBD1	TRBJ1-3	16	NA	TRBV7-6	TGTGCCAGCAGCCCTAGACCAGGGGGTATGGGAAACACCATATATTTT	CASSPRPGGMGNTIYF
NA	TRBJ2-5	13	NA	TRBV7-2	TGTGCCAGCAGCTCAGGGTTACGGGAGACCCAGTACTTC	CASSSGLRETQYF
NA	TRBJ1-2	14	NA	TRBV19	TGTGCCAGTAGAACCCCCAGTACTAACTATGGCTACACCTTC	CASRTPSTNYGYTF
NA	TRBJ1-1	15	NA	TRBV19	TGTGCCAGCCAAGGCAAGGGGGTCCGGAACACTGAAGCTTTCTTT	CASQGKGVRNTEAFF
NA	TRBJ1-1	14	NA	TRBV10-1	TGCGCCAGCAGAGCCGGGACGGTAAACACTGAAGCTTTCTTT	CASRAGTVNTEAFF
TRBD1	TRBJ1-5	15	NA	TRBV12-3/TRBV12-4	TGTGCCAGCAGTCCTGACAGGGCCCTCAGTCAGCCCCAGCATTTT	CASSPDRALSQPQHF
NA	TRBJ1-2	18	NA	TRBV7-6	TGTGCCAGCAGCCCAAACATTCCCGGGCCGAACGGCGCCTATGGCTACACCTTC	CASSPNIPGPNGAYGYTF
TRBD2	TRBJ2-3	16	few	TRBV20-1	TGCAGTGCCCAACCACGGGGGGGATCTCGCACAGATACGCAGTATTTT	CSAQPRGGSRTDTQYF
NA	TRBJ1-6	14	NA	TRBV20-1	TGCAGTGCTCGCCCCGGGACGGATAATTCACCCCTCCACTTT	CSARPGTDNSPLHF
TRBD2	TRBJ2-3	16	few	TRBV25-1	TGTGCCAGCAGTGAATTGGGGAGGGAGAACACAGATACGCAGTATTTT	CASSELGRENTDTQYF
NA	TRBJ2-1	13	NA	TRBV7-3	TGTGCCAGCAGCTTGGGGCCCGGGAATGAGCAGTTCTTC	CASSLGPGNEQFF
NA	TRBJ1-6	15	few	TRBV2	TGTGCCAGCAGCCTCGGCGGGGGGCATAATTCACCCCTCCACTTT	CASSLGGGHNSPLHF
NA	TRBJ1-6	15	NA	TRBV12-3/TRBV12-4	TGTGCCAGCAGTTTAGCGGACTCTTTTAATTCACCCCTCCACTTT	CASSLADSFNSPLHF
TRBD1	TRBJ1-4	13	NA	TRBV12-3/TRBV12-4	TGTGCCAGCAGTTTAGCTAGACAGGGAAAACTGTTTTTT	CASSLARQGKLFF
TRBD2	TRBJ2-1	16	NA	TRBV28	TGTGCCAGCAGTACTATAGCTGGCGGGAGTGACAATGAGCAGTTCTTC	CASSTIAGGSDNEQFF
NA	TRBJ1-1	13	NA	TRBV15	TGTGCCACCAGCAGAGATTACCAGCCTGAAGCTTTCTTT	CATSRDYQPEAFF